This T cell receptor beta chain was profiled in a study of T-cell reconstitution after alpha-beta-depleted transplantation in children (dated by TCRdb to about 2016). Notes on the research overall: The study quantitatively tracked T-cell immune reconstitution after TCRalphabeta/CD19-depleted allogeneic hematopoietic cell transplantation in children using TCR repertoire profiling. On the study overall, not on this receptor specifically: Hyperexpanded clone frequencies declined over subsequent months; after one year, T-cell counts and TCRbeta diversity were mostly attributed to newly produced T cells. In some patients, the high TCRbeta diversity seen at day 60 was put down to recipient T cells and intrathymic progenitors that had survived conditioning. About two months after transplant, the apparently early recovery of alphabetaT-cell counts reportedly depended on just several hundred clones that had expanded rapidly and came from non-depleted graft cells.

A word on this clonotype: Its target antigen remains unknown. A read error may produce the germline difference seen at one junction end.

The CDR3 goes from the cysteine to the phenylalanine over 13 residues. Of all the DNA, just the CDR3 is kept, 39 bases in frame from base 1. Library generation was performed with PCR. TCRdb names Illumina HiSeq 2500 as the instrument used. TCR library preparation used molecular barcoding, with unique molecular identifiers applied to normalize quantification of the TCRbeta repertoire. Clones were called with MiXCR by TCRdb after fastp trimmed the public reads at Q25, and only in-frame beta chains were retained. When rows share a CDR3 protein, they turn into one entry using the most common DNA and genes. The sample data list about 250,000 distinct CDR3 sequences, and around 25% of these were observed just once. The ten largest clones represent about 5% of the sample. This sample's treatment or condition label indicates: allogeneic hematopoietic cell transplantation with graft depleted of TCRalphabeta T cells and CD19 B cells. Transplant recipients were children who received TCRalphabeta/CD19-depleted allogeneic hematopoietic cell grafts.

This TCR derives from a female patient aged 2-9 years who had a stem cell transplant for congenital amegakaryocytic thrombocytopenia, so the T cells may come from the graft donor. Sequencing used PBMCs, mostly from graft donor cells, obtained 360 days after TCRalphabeta/CD19-depleted stem cell transplant. Here the chain combines TRBV12-3 or TRBV12-4 and TRBJ2-7, and possibly TRBD1, on 5 matching bases. The CDR3 protein is CASSLGLSYEQCF. The sequenced DNA is TGTGCCAGCAGTTTGGGGCTCTCCTACGAGCAGTGCTTC.